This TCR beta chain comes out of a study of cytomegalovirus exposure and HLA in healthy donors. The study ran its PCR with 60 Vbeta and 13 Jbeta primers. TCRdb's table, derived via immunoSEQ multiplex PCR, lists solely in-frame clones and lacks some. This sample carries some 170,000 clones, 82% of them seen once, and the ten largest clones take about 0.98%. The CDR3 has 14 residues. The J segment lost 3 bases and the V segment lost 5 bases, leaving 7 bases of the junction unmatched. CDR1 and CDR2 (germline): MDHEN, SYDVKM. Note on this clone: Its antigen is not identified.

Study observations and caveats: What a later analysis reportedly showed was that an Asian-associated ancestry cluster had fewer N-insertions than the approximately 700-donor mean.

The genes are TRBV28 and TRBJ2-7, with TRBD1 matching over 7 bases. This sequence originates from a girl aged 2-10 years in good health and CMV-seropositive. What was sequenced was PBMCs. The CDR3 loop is CASSPLAGGYEQYF. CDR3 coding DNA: TGTGCCAGCAGTCCCCTGGCAGGGGGCTACGAGCAGTACTTC.